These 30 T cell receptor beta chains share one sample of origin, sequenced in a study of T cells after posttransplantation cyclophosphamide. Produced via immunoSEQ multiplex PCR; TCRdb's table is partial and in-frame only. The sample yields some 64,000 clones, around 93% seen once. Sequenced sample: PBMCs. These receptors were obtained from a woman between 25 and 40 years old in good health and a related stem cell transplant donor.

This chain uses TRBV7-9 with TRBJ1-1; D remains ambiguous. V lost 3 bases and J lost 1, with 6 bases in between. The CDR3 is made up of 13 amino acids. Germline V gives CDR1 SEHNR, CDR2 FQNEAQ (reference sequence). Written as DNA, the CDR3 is TGTGCCAGCAGCTTTGCGGGGAACACTGAAGCTTTCTTT. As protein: CASSFAGNTEAFF. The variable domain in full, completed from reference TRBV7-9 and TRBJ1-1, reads DTGVSQNPRHKITKRGQNVTFRCDPISEHNRLYWYRQTLGQGPEFLTYFQNEAQLEKSRLLSDRFSAERPKGSFSTLEIQRTEQGDSAMYLCASSFAGNTEAFFGQGTRLTVV.

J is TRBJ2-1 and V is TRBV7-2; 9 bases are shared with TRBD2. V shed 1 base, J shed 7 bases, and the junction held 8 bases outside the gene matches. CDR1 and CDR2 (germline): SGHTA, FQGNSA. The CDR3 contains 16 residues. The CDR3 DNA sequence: TGTGCCAGCAGCTTAGAATGGGCGGGGGGGTGGAATGAGCAGTTCTTC. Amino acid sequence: CASSLEWAGGWNEQFF.

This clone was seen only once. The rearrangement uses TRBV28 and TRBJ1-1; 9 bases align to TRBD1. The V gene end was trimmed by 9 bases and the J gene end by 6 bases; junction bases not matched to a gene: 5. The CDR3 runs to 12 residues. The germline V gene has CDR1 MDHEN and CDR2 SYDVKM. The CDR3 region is CASGQGWAEAFF. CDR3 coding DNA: TGTGCCAGTGGACAGGGGTGGGCTGAAGCTTTCTTT.

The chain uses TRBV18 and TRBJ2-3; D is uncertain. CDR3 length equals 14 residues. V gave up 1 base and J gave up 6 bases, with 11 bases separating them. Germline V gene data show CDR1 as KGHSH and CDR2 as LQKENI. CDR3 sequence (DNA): TGTGCCAGCTCACCACTTCCAGCGTCCGATACGCAGTATTTT. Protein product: CASSPLPASDTQYF.

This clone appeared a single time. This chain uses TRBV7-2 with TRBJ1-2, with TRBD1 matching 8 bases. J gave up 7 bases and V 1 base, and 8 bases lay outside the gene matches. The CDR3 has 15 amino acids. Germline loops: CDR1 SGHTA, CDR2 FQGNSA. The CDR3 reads CASSLGWEQGGGYTF. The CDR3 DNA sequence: TGTGCCAGCAGCTTAGGCTGGGAACAGGGGGGTGGCTACACCTTC.

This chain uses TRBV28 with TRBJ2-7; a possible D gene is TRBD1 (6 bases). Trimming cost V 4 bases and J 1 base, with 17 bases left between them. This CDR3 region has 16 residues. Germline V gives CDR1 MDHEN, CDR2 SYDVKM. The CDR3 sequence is CASSYARTARSYEQYF. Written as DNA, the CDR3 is TGTGCCAGCAGTTATGCTAGGACAGCCCGTTCCTACGAGCAGTACTTC.

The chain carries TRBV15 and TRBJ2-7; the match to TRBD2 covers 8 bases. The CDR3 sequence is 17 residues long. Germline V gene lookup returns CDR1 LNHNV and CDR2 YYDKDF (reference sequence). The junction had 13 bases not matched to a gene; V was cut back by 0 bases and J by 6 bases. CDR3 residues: CATSRDPFSGASGEQYF. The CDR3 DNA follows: TGTGCCACCAGCAGAGACCCCTTTAGCGGGGCTTCGGGCGAGCAGTACTTC.

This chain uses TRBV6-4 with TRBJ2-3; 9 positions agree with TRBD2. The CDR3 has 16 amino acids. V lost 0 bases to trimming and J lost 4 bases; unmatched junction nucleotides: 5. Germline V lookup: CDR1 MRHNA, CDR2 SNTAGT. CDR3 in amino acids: CASSDSRGGGADTQYF. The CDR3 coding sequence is TGTGCCAGCAGTGACTCACGAGGCGGGGGGGCAGATACGCAGTATTTT.

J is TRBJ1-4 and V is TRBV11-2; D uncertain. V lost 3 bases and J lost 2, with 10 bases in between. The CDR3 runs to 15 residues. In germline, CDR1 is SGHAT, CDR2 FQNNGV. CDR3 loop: CASSFTEATNEKLFF. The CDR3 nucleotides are TGTGCCAGCAGCTTCACGGAGGCCACTAATGAAAAACTGTTTTTT.

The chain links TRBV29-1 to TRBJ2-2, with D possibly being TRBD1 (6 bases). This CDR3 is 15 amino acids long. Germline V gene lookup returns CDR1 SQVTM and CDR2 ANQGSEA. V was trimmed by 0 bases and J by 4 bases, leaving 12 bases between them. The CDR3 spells CSVEDRQGTTGELFF. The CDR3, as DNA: TGCAGCGTTGAAGATCGGCAGGGGACCACCGGGGAGCTGTTTTTT.

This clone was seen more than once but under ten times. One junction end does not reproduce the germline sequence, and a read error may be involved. The CDR3 DNA is TGTGCCAGCAGCTCGGAGGGGGGCTCCCCCCACCATTCCAAGAACTTC. This gives the protein CASSSEGGSPHHSKNF. V is TRBV7-6 and J is TRBJ2-5; D could derive from TRBD1 or TRBD2 (6 bases each). CDR1 is SGHVS, CDR2 FNYEAQ, per germline. There are 16 residues in the CDR3.

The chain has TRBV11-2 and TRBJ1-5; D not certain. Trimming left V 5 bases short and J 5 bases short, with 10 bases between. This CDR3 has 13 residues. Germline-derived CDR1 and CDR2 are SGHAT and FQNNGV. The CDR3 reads CASSADADQPQHF. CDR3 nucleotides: TGTGCCAGCAGCGCGGACGCAGATCAGCCCCAGCATTTT.

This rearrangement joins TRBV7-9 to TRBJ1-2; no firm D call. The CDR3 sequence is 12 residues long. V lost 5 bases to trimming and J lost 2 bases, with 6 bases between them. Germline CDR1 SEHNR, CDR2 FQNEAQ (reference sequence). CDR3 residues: CASSQQNYGYTF. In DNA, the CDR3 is TGTGCCAGCAGCCAACAAAACTATGGCTACACCTTC.

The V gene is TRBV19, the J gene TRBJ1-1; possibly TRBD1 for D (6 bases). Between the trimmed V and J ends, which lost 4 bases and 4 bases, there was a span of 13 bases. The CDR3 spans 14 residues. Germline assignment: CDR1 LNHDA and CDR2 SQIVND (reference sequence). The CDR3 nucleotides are TGTGCCAGTAGTAGACGGGACACCGGCACTGAAGCTTTCTTT. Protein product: CASSRRDTGTEAFF. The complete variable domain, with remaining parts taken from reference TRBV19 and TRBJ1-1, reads DGGITQSPKYLFRKEGQNVTLSCEQNLNHDAMYWYRQDPGQGLRLIYYSQIVNDFQKGDIAEGYSVSREKKESFPLTVTSAQKNPTAFYLCASSRRDTGTEAFFGQGTRLTVV.

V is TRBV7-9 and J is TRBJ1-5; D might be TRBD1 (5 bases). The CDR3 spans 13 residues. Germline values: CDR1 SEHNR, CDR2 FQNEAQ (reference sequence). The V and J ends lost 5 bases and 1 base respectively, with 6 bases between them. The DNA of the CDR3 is TGTGCCAGCAGCCGACAGAGCAATCAGCCCCAGCATTTT. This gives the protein CASSRQSNQPQHF.

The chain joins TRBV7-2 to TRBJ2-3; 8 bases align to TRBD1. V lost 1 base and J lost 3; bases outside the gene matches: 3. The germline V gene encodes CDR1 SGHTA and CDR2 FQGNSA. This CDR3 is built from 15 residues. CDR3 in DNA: TGTGCCAGCAGCTTAGGACAGGGGCCTACAGATACGCAGTATTTT. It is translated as CASSLGQGPTDTQYF.

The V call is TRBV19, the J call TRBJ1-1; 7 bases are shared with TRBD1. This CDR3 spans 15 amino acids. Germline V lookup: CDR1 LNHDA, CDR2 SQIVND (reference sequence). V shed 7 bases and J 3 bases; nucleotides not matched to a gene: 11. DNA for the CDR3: TGTGCCAGTACCCCCCTGACAGGGTTGGACACTGAAGCTTTCTTT. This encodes CASTPLTGLDTEAFF.

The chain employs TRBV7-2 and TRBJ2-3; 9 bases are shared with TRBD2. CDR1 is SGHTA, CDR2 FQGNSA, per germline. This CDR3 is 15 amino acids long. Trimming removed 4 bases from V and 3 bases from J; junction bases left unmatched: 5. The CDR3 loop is CASSWAGGKTDTQYF. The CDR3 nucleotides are TGTGCCAGCAGCTGGGCGGGGGGGAAGACAGATACGCAGTATTTT.

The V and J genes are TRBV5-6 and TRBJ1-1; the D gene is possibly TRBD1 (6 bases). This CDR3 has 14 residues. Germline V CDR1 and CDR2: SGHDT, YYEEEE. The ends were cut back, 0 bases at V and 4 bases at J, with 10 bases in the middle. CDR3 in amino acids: CASSLGRGGTEAFF. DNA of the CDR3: TGTGCCAGCAGCTTGGGTAGGGGGGGCACTGAAGCTTTCTTT.

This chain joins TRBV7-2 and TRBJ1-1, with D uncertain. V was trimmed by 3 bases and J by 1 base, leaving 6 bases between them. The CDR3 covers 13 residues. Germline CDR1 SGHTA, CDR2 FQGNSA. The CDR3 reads CASSFSPNTEAFF. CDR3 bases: TGTGCCAGCAGCTTTTCCCCGAACACTGAAGCTTTCTTT.

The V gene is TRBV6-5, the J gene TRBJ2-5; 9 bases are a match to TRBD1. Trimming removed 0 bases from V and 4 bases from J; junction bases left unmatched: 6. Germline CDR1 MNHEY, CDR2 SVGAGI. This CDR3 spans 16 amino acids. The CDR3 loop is CASSYSRTGVGETQYF. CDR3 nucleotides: TGTGCCAGCAGTTACTCGAGGACAGGGGTTGGAGAGACCCAGTACTTC.

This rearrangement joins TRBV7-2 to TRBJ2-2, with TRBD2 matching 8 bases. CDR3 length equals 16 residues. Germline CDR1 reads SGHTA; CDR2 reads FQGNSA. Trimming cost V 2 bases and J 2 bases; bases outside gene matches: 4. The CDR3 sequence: CASSLSSGGNTGELFF. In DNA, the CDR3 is TGTGCCAGCAGCTTATCCAGCGGGGGAAACACCGGGGAGCTGTTTTTT.

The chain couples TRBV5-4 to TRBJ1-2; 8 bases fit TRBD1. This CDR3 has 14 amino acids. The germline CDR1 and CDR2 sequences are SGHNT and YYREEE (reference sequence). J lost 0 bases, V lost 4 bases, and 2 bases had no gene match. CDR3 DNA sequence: TGTGCCAGCAGCCCGGACAGGGCTAACTATGGCTACACCTTC. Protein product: CASSPDRANYGYTF.

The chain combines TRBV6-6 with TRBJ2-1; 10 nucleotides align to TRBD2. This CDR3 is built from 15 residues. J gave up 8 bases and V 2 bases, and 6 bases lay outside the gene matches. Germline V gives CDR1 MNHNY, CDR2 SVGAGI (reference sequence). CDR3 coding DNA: TGTGCCAGCAGTTACCGCAGCGGGGGGGCAGATGAGCAGTTCTTC. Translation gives CASSYRSGGADEQFF.

In DNA, the CDR3 is TGTGCCAGCAACTGGGGCAATCAGCCCCAGCATTTT. Translating gives CASNWGNQPQHF. The chain links TRBV5-6 to TRBJ1-5; D is ambiguous. The CDR3 is 12 amino acids. V shed 6 bases and J shed 2 bases, with 6 bases lying between them. Germline CDR1 reads SGHDT; CDR2 reads YYEEEE. The whole variable domain, remainder taken from reference TRBV5-6 and TRBJ1-5, is DAGVTQSPTHLIKTRGQQVTLRCSPKSGHDTVSWYQQALGQGPQFIFQYYEEEERQRGNFPDRFSGHQFPNYSSELNVNALLLGDSALYLCASNWGNQPQHFGDGTRLSIL.

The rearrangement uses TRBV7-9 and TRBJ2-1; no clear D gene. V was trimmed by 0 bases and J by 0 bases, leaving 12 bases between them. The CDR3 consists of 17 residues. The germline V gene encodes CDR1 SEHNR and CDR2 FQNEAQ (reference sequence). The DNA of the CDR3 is TGTGCCAGCAGCTTAGCTTTGGCTACGAGCTCCTACAATGAGCAGTTCTTC. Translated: CASSLALATSSYNEQFF.

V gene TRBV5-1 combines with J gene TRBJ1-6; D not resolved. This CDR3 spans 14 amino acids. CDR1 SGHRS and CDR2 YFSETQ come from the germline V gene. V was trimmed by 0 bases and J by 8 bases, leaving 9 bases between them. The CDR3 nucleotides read TGCGCCAGCAGCTTGGTTGGAGGAGATTCACCCCTCCACTTT. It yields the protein CASSLVGGDSPLHF.

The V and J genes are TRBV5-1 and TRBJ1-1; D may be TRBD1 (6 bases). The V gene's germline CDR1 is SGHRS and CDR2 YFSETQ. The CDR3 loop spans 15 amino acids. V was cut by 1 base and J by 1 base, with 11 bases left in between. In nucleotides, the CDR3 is TGCGCCAGCAGCTTGATAGGGGGGAAGAACACTGAAGCTTTCTTT. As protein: CASSLIGGKNTEAFF.

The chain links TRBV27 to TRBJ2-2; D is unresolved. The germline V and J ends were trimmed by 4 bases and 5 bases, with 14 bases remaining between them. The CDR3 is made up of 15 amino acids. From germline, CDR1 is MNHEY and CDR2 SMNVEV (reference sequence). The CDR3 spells CASSSLLGITGELFF. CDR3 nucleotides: TGTGCCAGCAGTTCCTTGCTAGGGATTACCGGGGAGCTGTTTTTT.

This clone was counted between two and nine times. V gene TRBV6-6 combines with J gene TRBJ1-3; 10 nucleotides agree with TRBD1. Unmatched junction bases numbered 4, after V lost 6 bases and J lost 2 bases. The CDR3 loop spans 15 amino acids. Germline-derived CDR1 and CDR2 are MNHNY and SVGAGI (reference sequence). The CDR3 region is CASSDGTGAGNTIYF. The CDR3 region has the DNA TGTGCCAGCAGCGACGGGACAGGGGCTGGAAACACCATATATTTT.